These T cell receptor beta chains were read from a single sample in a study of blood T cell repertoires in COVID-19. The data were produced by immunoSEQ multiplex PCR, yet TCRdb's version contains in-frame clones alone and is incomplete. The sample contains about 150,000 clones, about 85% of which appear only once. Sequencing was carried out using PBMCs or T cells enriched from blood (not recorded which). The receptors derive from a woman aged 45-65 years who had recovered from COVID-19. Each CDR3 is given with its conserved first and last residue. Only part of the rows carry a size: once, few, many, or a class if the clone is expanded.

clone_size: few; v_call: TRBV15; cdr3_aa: CATSRVKAGVWDEQFF
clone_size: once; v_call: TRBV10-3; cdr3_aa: CAISQGAESEQFF
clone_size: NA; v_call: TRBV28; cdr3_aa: CASSLQVVGEQYF
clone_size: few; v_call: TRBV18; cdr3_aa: CASSDRNTEAFF
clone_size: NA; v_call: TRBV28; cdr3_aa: CASSSRSIPDRGPNYGYTF
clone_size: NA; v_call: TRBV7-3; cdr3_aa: CASSLTSGSNHEQYF
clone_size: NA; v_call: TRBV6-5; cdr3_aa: CASRDTGQGSIQYF
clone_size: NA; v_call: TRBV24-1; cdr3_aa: CATSEGQGVDQETQYF
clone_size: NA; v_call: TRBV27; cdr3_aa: CASWGDQGRNTEAFF
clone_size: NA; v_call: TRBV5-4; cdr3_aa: CASSFNPGEETQYF
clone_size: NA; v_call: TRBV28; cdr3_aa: CASNVGNSPLHF
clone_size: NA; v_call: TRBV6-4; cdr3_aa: CASSPSPRSSSYNEQFF
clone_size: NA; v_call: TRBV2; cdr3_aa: CASSESNEQYF
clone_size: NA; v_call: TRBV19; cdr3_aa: CASSPLGLREGHEQYF
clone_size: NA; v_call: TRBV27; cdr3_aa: CASSFYGRALNEQYF
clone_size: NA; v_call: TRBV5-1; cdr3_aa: CASSSDGKAHNEQFF
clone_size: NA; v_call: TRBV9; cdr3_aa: CASSVKTGKNTEAFF
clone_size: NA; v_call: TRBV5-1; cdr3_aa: CASSPDSSYEQYF
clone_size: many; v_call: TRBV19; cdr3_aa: CASSIRTGYNEQFF
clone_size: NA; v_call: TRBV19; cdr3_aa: CASSPSPGAAEAFF
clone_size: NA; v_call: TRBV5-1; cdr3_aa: CASSSNPSGVNQETQYF
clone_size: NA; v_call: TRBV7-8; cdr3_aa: CASSLSVSRDTGELFF
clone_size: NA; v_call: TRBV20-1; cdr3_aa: CSASKGLPFGTDTQYF
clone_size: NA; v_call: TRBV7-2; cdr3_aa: CASSDTGYSGNTIYF
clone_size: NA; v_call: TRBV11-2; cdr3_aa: CASSVQFSSYEQYF
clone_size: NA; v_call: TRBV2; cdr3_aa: CASMRDSATYNEQFF
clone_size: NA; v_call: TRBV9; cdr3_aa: CASSPRDRANEQFF
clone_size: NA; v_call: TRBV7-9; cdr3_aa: CASSTKQNTEAFF
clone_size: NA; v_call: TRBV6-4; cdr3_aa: CASSGLAGTDTQYF
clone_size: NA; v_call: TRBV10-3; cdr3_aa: CAMGRGQVYEQYF
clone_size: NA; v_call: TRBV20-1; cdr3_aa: CSASPRLAGGNEQFF
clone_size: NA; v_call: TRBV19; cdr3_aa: CASRLGQSSNYGYTF
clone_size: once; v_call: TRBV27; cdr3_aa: CASSLGAIGGRARDTQYF
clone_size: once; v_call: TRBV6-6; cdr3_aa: CASSPGQGMLQPQHF
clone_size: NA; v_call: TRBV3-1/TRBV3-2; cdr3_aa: CASSQHNGAFF
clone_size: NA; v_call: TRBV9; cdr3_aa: CASSEGREIYEQYF
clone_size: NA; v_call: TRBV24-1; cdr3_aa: CATSDGSVNEQFF
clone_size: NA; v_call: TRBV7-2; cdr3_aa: CASSLGSPGDLYEQYF
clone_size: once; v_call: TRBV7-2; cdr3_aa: CASSLIGGVYEQYF
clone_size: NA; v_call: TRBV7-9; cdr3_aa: CASTGRQEVNYGYTF
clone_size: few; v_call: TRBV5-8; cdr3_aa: CASSATTGTYGYTF
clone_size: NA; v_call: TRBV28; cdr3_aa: CASLPGTANGYTF
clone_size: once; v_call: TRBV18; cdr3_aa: CASSPPIGTSGSHNEQFF
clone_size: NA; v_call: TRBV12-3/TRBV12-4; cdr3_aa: CASSLRKQETQYF
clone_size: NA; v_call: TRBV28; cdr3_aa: CASGSSGTGEGYTF
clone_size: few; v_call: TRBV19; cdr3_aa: CASTLDRVVNSPLHF
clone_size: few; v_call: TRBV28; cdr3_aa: CASSGTGNSPYNSPLHF
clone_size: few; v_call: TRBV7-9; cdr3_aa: CASSQDSYYEQYF
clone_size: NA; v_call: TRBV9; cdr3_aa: CASGGETNSPLHF
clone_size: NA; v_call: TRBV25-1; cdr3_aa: CASSEVNTDTQYF
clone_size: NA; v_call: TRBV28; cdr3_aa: CASSLFVGLGKRHGYTF
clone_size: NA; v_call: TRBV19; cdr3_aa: CASSNRGYGDYGYTF